This T cell receptor beta chain appears in the sequencing data of a study of regulatory T cells in long-lasting Graves disease. Library construction for TCR beta used iRepertoire HTBI primers and Arm-PCR of CDR3 regions. TCRdb analysed the multiplex PCR reads with MiXCR anew, one entry per CDR3 protein. Of more than 350,000 distinct CDR3 sequences in the sample, more than 12% were seen once. This clonotype was recorded many times. Its specificity is not known. As for time point: newly diagnosed GD, antithyroid drugs for less than 3 months. Extracted RNA from PBMCs served as the source of the TCR library. Broader study findings: Preferential use of TRBV28, TRBJ1-2 and TRBJ2-5 was seen in persistent disease. Relative to new patients (roughly 900), persistent patients exhibited greater sharing of public clonotypes (2,741).

Germline CDR1 and CDR2: SGHVS and FQNEAQ. V shed 3 bases and J shed 3 bases, with 12 bases lying between them. The CDR3 is made up of 15 amino acids. This same sample was also part of a study on T cells in Graves' hyperthyroidism and ophthalmopathy. Per that paper: Peripheral blood also featured most of the thyroid clonotypes expanded above 0.001.

The specimen was peripheral blood mononuclear cells (PBMCs), collected at new diagnosis, from a patient treated with antithyroid drugs. J is TRBJ2-1 and V is TRBV7-8, with D tentatively TRBD1 (6 bases). The TCR comes from a woman younger than 45 with Graves disease. In DNA, the CDR3 is TGTGCCAGCAGCTTGGCACAGGGAAGCTACAATGAGCAGTTCTTC. This codes for CASSLAQGSYNEQFF.